This TCR beta chain was documented in a study of CD8 T cells in ankylosing spondylitis. Findings and caveats of the study: In reactive arthritis synovial fluid and blood, some motif variants had been reported before. Typical of ankylosing spondylitis blood, it appeared, was a TCR beta motif of about eight highly homologous variants. Clones linked to disease were reported to show significant enrichment in matched ankylosing spondylitis synovial fluid.

Using quantitative 5'-RACE with molecular barcodes, the authors made TCR beta libraries. MiXCR was run by TCRdb on the 5' RACE reads, yielding one entry per CDR3 protein. The sample lists over 150,000 distinct CDR3 sequences, roughly 13% occurring once. On this clonotype itself: Its matching antigen is unknown.

Trimming at V came to 4 bases and at J to 8 bases, leaving 7 bases not matched to a gene. This CDR3 comprises 14 residues. This receptor was obtained from a male donor with ankylosing spondylitis or in good health (not recorded which). The chain links TRBV12-3 or TRBV12-4 to TRBJ2-1, with 8 positions matching TRBD2. The sequencing sample was made of blood, either unsorted or a sorted T cell fraction (not recorded which). Here the CDR3 reads CASSSPSGFYEQFF. The CDR3 DNA reads as TGTGCCAGCAGTTCCCCTAGCGGGTTCTATGAGCAGTTCTTC.